This T cell receptor (beta chain) was captured by sequencing in a study of blood T cell repertoires in COVID-19. Study in general: The study drew acute and convalescent COVID-19 samples from the United States, Italy and Spain. PBMCs, B-cell-depleted T cells, or T cells were the source of the cDNA or gDNA that made up the material.

This CDR3 has 16 residues. The germline CDR1 and CDR2 sequences are KGHDR and SFDVKD. V lost 0 bases to trimming and J lost 2 bases; unmatched junction nucleotides: 0. In the original analysis: The assay estimated nucleated cells by amplifying reference gene primers. Profiling relied on immunoSEQ multiplex PCR, and the TCRdb table lists in-frame clones only, not all of them. Clone size and the V and J calls come from that table; the DNA yielded D and trimming. The data show 140,000 to 150,000 clones, with around four fifths seen just once and around two fifths held by the top ten. The source is a human donor in a cohort sampled during active COVID-19. Sequencing was done on a sample of peripheral blood. The chain carries TRBV24-1 and TRBJ2-1, with 10 bases lining up with TRBD1. CDR3 bases: TGTGCCACCAGTGATTTGGGACAGGGGGCCTACAATGAGCAGTTCTTC. Amino acids: CATSDLGQGAYNEQFF.